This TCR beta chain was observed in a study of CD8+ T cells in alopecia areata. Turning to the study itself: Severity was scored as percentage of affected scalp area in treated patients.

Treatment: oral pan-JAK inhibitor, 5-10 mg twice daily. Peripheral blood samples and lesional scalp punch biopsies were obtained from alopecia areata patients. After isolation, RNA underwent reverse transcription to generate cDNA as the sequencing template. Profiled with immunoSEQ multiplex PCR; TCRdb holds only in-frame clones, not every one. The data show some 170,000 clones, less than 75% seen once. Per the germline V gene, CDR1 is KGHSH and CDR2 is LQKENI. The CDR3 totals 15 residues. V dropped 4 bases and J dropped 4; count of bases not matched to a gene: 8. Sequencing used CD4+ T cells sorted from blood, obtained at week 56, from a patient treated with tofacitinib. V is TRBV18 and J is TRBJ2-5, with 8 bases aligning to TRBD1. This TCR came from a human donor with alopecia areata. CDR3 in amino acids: CASSLGQGEGETQYF. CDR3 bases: TGTGCCAGCTCACTCGGACAGGGCGAGGGAGAGACCCAGTACTTC.